This is a list of T cell receptor beta chains from one sample in a study of T cell clones after liver transplantation. Produced via immunoSEQ multiplex PCR; TCRdb's table is partial and in-frame only. The sample lists some 110,000 clones, about 81% seen once, with 0.8% to 1% in the top ten. This material consisted of CD4+ T cells from blood, taken before liver transplant. These receptors all stem from a human donor who received a liver transplant. CDR3s include the opening cysteine and the closing phenylalanine or tryptophan.

cdr3_aa: CASSSTTGTPFGEQYF
v_call: TRBV7-9

cdr3_aa: CASSYIGGRTEAFF
v_call: TRBV6-5

cdr3_aa: CASSIVRTDRGWQPQHF
v_call: TRBV19

cdr3_aa: CASSTSGNSGNTIYF
v_call: TRBV19

cdr3_aa: CASSRTTGRPDYEQYF
v_call: TRBV7-2

cdr3_aa: CASSQDQGNNQPQHF
v_call: TRBV4-2

cdr3_aa: CASSPRDRGNTGELFF
v_call: TRBV7-6

cdr3_aa: CASSLANRGYTF
v_call: TRBV13

cdr3_aa: CASSQDLSTSGRDEQFF
v_call: TRBV4-2

cdr3_aa: CATTRMNEQFF
v_call: TRBV6-6